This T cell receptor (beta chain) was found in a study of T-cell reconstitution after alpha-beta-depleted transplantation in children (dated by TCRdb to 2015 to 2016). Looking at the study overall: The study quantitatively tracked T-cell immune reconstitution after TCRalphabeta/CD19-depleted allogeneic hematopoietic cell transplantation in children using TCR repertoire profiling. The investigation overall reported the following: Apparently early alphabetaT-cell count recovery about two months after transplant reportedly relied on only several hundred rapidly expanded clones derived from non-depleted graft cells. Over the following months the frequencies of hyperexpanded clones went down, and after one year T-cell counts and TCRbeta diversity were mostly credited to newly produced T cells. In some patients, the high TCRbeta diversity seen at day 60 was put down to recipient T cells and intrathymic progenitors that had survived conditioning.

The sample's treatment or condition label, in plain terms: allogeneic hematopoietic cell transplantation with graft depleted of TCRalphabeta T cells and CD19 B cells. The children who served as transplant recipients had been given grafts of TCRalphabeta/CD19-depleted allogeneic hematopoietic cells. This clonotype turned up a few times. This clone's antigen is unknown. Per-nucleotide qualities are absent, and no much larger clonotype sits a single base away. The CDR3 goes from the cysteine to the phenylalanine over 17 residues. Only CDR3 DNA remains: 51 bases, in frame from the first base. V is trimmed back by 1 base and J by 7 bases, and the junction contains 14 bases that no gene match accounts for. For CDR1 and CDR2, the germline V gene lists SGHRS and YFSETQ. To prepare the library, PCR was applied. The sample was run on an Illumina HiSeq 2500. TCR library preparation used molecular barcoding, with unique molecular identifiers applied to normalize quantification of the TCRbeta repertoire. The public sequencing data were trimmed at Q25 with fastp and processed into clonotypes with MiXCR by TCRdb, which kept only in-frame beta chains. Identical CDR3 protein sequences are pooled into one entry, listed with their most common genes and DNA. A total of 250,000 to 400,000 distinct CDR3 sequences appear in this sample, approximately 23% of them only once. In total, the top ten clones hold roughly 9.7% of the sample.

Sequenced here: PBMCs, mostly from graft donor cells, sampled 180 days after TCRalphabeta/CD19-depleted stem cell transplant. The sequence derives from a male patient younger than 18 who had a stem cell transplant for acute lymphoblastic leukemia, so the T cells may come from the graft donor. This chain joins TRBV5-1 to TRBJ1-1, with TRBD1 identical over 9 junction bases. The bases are TGCGCCAGCAGCTTGAAACGGCTTTGGGACAGGGAAAGTGAAGCTTTCTTT. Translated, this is CASSLKRLWDRESEAFF.